This T cell receptor beta chain derives from a study of blood T cell repertoires in COVID-19. Study-level background: The United States, Italy and Spain were the sources of the acute and convalescent COVID-19 samples. The analysed material was cDNA or gDNA that came from T cells, B-cell-depleted T cells, or PBMCs.

CDR1 is LNHDA and CDR2 is SQIVND in the germline V gene (reference sequence). CDR3 size: 14 residues. The ends lost 3 bases at V and 12 bases at J; junction bases unmatched: 11. How the authors handled the data: Amplification with reference gene primers provided the estimates of nucleated cell counts. TCRdb keeps only in-frame clones here, not all; method: immunoSEQ multiplex PCR. Clonal size and the V and J genes are those of that table, whereas D and trimming came from the DNA. The table records about 76,000 clones, around nine tenths of them present only once. The V gene is TRBV19, the J gene TRBJ1-1; 9 bases line up with TRBD1. The sequencing input was peripheral blood. This clonotype was sampled from an elderly woman with active or convalescent COVID-19. The CDR3 spells CASSMQSGQGRTFF. The CDR3, as DNA: TGTGCCAGTAGTATGCAGTCCGGACAGGGGAGAACTTTCTTT.